This TCR beta chain was sequenced for a study of blood T cell repertoires in COVID-19. The overall study: T cells, B-cell-depleted T cells, or PBMCs supplied cDNA or gDNA.

The germline V gene encodes CDR1 MNHGY and CDR2 SAAAGT. Trimming pared 7 bases from V and 6 bases from J, leaving 16 bases between. This CDR3 is 14 amino acids long. Some clones are missing from TCRdb's copy, which holds only in-frame ones; the method was immunoSEQ multiplex PCR. In the table there are 250,000 to 350,000 clones, 86% of which are singletons. Sequencing was carried out using peripheral blood. This receptor was taken from a woman aged 30 to 39 who had recovered from COVID-19. This sequence joins TRBV6-8 and TRBJ1-5; possible D gene TRBD1, 5 bases. Written as DNA, the CDR3 is TGTGCCAGCATCTGGGGCCAGGGCGGTCAGCCCCAGCATTTT. Translation: CASIWGQGGQPQHF.